The next 23 T cell receptor beta chains were all read from a single sample in a study of shared clonotypes between healthy human individuals. Clones were read by immunoSEQ multiplex PCR, and TCRdb kept only the in-frame ones, dropping some. This sample has 1.5 million to 2.5 million clones, with about 94% found just once. CD45RO-negative, CCR7-positively selected cells formed the naive CD8 fraction, excluding terminally differentiated effector memory CD45RA+ cells. The sequencing sample was made of naive CD8+ T cells sorted from blood. The receptors derive from a man aged 18 to 30 in good health.

The J gene is TRBJ2-5, the V gene TRBV7-9, with D possibly matching TRBD1 (5 bases). The CDR3 has 15 amino acids. CDR1 is SEHNR and CDR2 is FQNEAQ in the germline V gene (reference sequence). V dropped 2 bases and J dropped 5 bases, with 15 bases sitting between them. CDR3 sequence (DNA): TGTGCCAGCAGCTTACTGGAAGGGGTTGGCGAGACCCAGTACTTC. The encoded protein is CASSLLEGVGETQYF.

This chain links TRBV16 with TRBJ1-5; 7 bases match TRBD1. The V and J ends lost 3 bases and 4 bases, in that order; junction bases with no gene match: 6. From germline, CDR1 is KGHSY and CDR2 FQNENV. The CDR3 is 15 amino acids. CDR3 residues: CASSQGAGGNQPQHF. CDR3 DNA: TGTGCCAGCAGCCAGGGCGCAGGGGGGAATCAGCCCCAGCATTTT.

With respect to this clone: The same CDR3 is also encoded by other DNA sequences in this sample. This rearrangement joins TRBV9 to TRBJ2-5, with D possibly being TRBD1 or TRBD2 (5 bases each). The CDR3 length is 14 residues. Germline loops: CDR1 SGDLS, CDR2 YYNGEE. V was pared by 0 bases and J by 2 bases, with 8 bases between. The CDR3 DNA follows: TGTGCCAGCAGCGTAGATGGGACGCAAGAGACCCAGTACTTC. Residues: CASSVDGTQETQYF.

This clone occurred a few times. This rearrangement joins TRBV15 to TRBJ1-5, with D hard to call. The CDR3 loop spans 13 amino acids. Germline V gene sequence: CDR1 LNHNV, CDR2 YYDKDF (reference sequence). Trimming left V 0 bases short and J 8 bases short, with 8 bases between. The CDR3 protein is CATSREETEPQHF. The CDR3 region has the DNA TGTGCCACCAGCAGAGAGGAAACAGAGCCCCAGCATTTT.

This chain links TRBV13 with TRBJ2-2, with D tentatively TRBD1 (6 bases). The CDR3 loop spans 14 amino acids. V shed 5 bases and J shed 8 bases, with 15 bases lying between them. Germline V gene sequence: CDR1 PRHDT, CDR2 FYEKMQ (reference sequence). In DNA form, the CDR3 reads TGTGCCAGCAGCCCGGAGGACAGCACGGGGGAGCTGTTTTTT. Residues: CASSPEDSTGELFF.

A few counts support this clone. The chain couples TRBV2 to TRBJ1-6, with 7 positions matching TRBD1. The CDR3 length is 13 residues. Germline assignment: CDR1 SNHLY and CDR2 FYNNEI. V lost 7 bases and J lost 10; bases outside the gene matches: 7. The CDR3 protein is CASKGTEGSPLHF. The DNA of the CDR3 is TGTGCCAGCAAAGGGACAGAGGGATCACCCCTCCACTTT. Full variable domain (remainder filled in from reference TRBV2 and TRBJ1-6): EPEVTQTPSHQVTQMGQEVILRCVPISNHLYFYWYRQILGQKVEFLVSFYNNEISEKSEIFDDQFSVERPDGSNFTLKIRSTKLEDSAMYFCASKGTEGSPLHFGNGTRLTVT.

The chain joins TRBV4-1 to TRBJ2-7; a possible D gene is TRBD2 (5 bases). The CDR3 runs 14 residues. Germline CDR1 reads MGHRA; CDR2 reads YSYEKL. V lost 3 bases and J lost 3, with 12 bases in between. This chain's CDR3 is CASSQKALDYEQYF. CDR3 coding DNA: TGCGCCAGCAGCCAGAAGGCACTAGACTACGAGCAGTACTTC.

The chain couples TRBV27 to TRBJ1-5, with 7 nucleotides matching TRBD1. The CDR3 spans 15 residues. V lost 4 bases, J lost 6 bases, and 9 bases stayed unmatched. Germline V gives CDR1 MNHEY, CDR2 SMNVEV (reference sequence). CDR3 nucleotide sequence: TGTGCCAGCAGTTCCCGTGACAGGGCATTTCAGCCCCAGCATTTT. As protein: CASSSRDRAFQPQHF.

With regard to this clone: Other DNA sequences in this specimen translate into the identical CDR3. This chain links TRBV4-1 with TRBJ1-2, with D unclear. V shed 0 bases and J shed 2 bases, with 7 bases lying between them. The CDR3 length is 14 residues. The V gene's germline CDR1 is MGHRA and CDR2 YSYEKL. CDR3 coding DNA: TGCGCCAGCAGCCAAGATCCCGGGAACTATGGCTACACCTTC. Its protein product is CASSQDPGNYGYTF.

V is TRBV7-9 and J is TRBJ2-5, with D perhaps matching TRBD2 (5 bases). The CDR3 consists of 14 residues. V lost 5 bases and J lost 2, with 12 bases in between. Germline V gene sequence: CDR1 SEHNR, CDR2 FQNEAQ (reference sequence). CDR3: CASSAAGIQETQYF. The CDR3 DNA follows: TGTGCCAGCAGCGCCGCGGGCATTCAAGAGACCCAGTACTTC. The variable domain in full, completed from reference TRBV7-9 and TRBJ2-5, reads DTGVSQNPRHKITKRGQNVTFRCDPISEHNRLYWYRQTLGQGPEFLTYFQNEAQLEKSRLLSDRFSAERPKGSFSTLEIQRTEQGDSAMYLCASSAAGIQETQYFGPGTRLLVL.

This chain links TRBV7-2 with TRBJ1-1, with D hard to call. Per the germline V gene, CDR1 is SGHTA and CDR2 is FQGNSA. The CDR3 is 11 amino acids. V was clipped by 5 bases and J by 4 bases, with 5 bases between them. The CDR3 bases are TGTGCCAGCAGCGTAGGCACTGAAGCTTTCTTT. It codes for CASSVGTEAFF.

The chain uses TRBV7-8 and TRBJ1-5; no reliable D call. Germline V lookup: CDR1 SGHVS, CDR2 FQNEAQ. The CDR3 totals 14 residues. Trimming stripped 1 base from V and 7 bases from J, with 11 bases between. The CDR3 is CASSLGAGWQPQHF. CDR3 DNA: TGTGCCAGCAGCTTAGGTGCGGGTTGGCAGCCCCAGCATTTT.

The chain joins TRBV11-2 to TRBJ1-1; 10 bases fit TRBD1. This CDR3 is built from 17 residues. Germline-derived CDR1 and CDR2 are SGHAT and FQNNGV. J gave up 0 bases and V 1 base, and 5 bases lay outside the gene matches. The DNA of the CDR3 is TGTGCCAGCAGCTTAGGGGGCGGGACAGGGGTGAACACTGAAGCTTTCTTT. This gives the protein CASSLGGGTGVNTEAFF. Full variable domain (remainder filled in from reference TRBV11-2 and TRBJ1-1): EAGVAQSPRYKIIEKRQSVAFWCNPISGHATLYWYQQILGQGPKLLIQFQNNGVVDDSQLPKDRFSAERLKGVDSTLKIQPAKLEDSAVYLCASSLGGGTGVNTEAFFGQGTRLTVV.

The chain has TRBV6-1 and TRBJ2-7; perhaps TRBD2 as D (6 bases). The CDR3 spans 17 residues. Germline V CDR1 and CDR2: MNHNS, SASEGT. V was pared by 0 bases and J by 3 bases, with 18 bases between. CDR3 loop: CASSEATLSQGGYEQYF. The CDR3 bases are TGTGCCAGCAGTGAAGCTACTCTAAGCCAGGGAGGCTACGAGCAGTACTTC.

The J gene is TRBJ1-1, the V gene TRBV4-3; 10 bases fit TRBD1. Germline CDR1 reads LGHNA; CDR2 reads YSLEER. CDR3 length equals 15 residues. Unmatched junction bases numbered 3, after V lost 0 bases and J lost 5 bases. This chain's CDR3 is CASSQDGQGGTEAFF. DNA for the CDR3: TGCGCCAGCAGCCAAGACGGACAGGGGGGGACTGAAGCTTTCTTT.

This rearrangement joins TRBV6-1 to TRBJ2-7; D might be TRBD1 (6 bases). This CDR3 region has 16 residues. The ends were cut back, 0 bases at V and 2 bases at J, with 14 bases in the middle. CDR1 is MNHNS, CDR2 SASEGT, per germline. The CDR3 spells CASSEAVAGAAYEQYF. CDR3 bases: TGTGCCAGCAGTGAAGCGGTGGCAGGGGCTGCCTACGAGCAGTACTTC.

The gene calls are TRBV27 and TRBJ2-3; 10 bases fit TRBD2. Germline values: CDR1 MNHEY, CDR2 SMNVEV (reference sequence). J lost 2 bases, V lost 5 bases, and 7 bases had no gene match. This CDR3 is built from 16 residues. The CDR3 reads CASSPLLAGNTDTQYF. CDR3 nucleotide sequence: TGTGCCAGCAGTCCTCTACTAGCGGGGAACACAGATACGCAGTATTTT.

The chain has TRBV6-1 and TRBJ1-2; D remains unclear. The CDR3 totals 15 residues. Looked up from germline, CDR1 is MNHNS and CDR2 is SASEGT. Trimming shortened V by 2 bases and J by 1 base, and 11 bases separated the two germline ends. The CDR3 reads CASSELGSFNYGYTF. The CDR3 DNA is TGTGCCAGCAGTGAACTCGGGTCGTTTAACTATGGCTACACCTTC.

The rearrangement links TRBV7-3 to TRBJ2-7; 11 nucleotides align to TRBD2. Germline-derived CDR1 and CDR2 are SGHTA and FQGTGA. V was pared by 5 bases and J by 8 bases, with 8 bases of the junction left unmatched. The CDR3 covers 14 residues. CDR3 sequence: CASSVNSGGAKQYF. As DNA, the CDR3 is TGTGCCAGCAGCGTTAATAGCGGGGGGGCCAAGCAGTACTTC. The full variable domain, completed using reference TRBV7-3 and TRBJ2-7, is GAGVSQTPSNKVTEKGKYVELRCDPISGHTALYWYRQSLGQGPEFLIYFQGTGAADDSGLPNDRFFAVRPEGSVSTLKIQRTERGDSAVYLCASSVNSGGAKQYFGPGTRLTVT.

This sequence joins TRBV29-1 and TRBJ2-1, with D perhaps TRBD2 (5 bases). CDR1 SQVTM and CDR2 ANQGSEA come from the germline V gene. CDR3 length: 16 amino acids. Trimming pared 2 bases from V and 9 bases from J, leaving 23 bases between. Here the CDR3 reads CSVEWRLGTLVGEQFF. In DNA, the CDR3 is TGCAGCGTTGAATGGAGGCTAGGAACTCTCGTCGGTGAGCAGTTCTTC.

The chain is built from TRBV28 and TRBJ2-5; 10 bases fit TRBD2. V lost 4 bases and J lost 2; bases outside the gene matches: 7. CDR1 MDHEN and CDR2 SYDVKM come from the germline V gene. This CDR3 region has 16 residues. CDR3 residues: CASSWLAGEGQETQYF. The CDR3 DNA is TGTGCCAGCAGTTGGCTAGCGGGGGAGGGGCAAGAGACCCAGTACTTC.

This clone was seen just once. This sequence joins TRBV10-3 and TRBJ1-5; the D is unclear. With 2 bases removed from V and 7 bases from J, the gap between germline ends came to 15 bases. The CDR3 contains 15 residues. Germline V gives CDR1 ENHRY, CDR2 SYGVKD. The CDR3 sequence is CAISEPDLYDQPQHF. The CDR3 DNA sequence: TGTGCCATCAGTGAGCCGGACTTGTACGACCAGCCCCAGCATTTT.

The chain combines TRBV29-1 with TRBJ2-1; D possibly uses TRBD1 or TRBD2 (5 bases each). The germline CDR1 and CDR2 sequences are SQVTM and ANQGSEA. V shed 2 bases and J shed 14 bases, with 16 bases lying between them. This CDR3 contains 12 residues. The CDR3 sequence: CSVEWDGLVKFF. CDR3 nucleotides: TGCAGCGTTGAATGGGACGGGTTAGTGAAGTTCTTC.